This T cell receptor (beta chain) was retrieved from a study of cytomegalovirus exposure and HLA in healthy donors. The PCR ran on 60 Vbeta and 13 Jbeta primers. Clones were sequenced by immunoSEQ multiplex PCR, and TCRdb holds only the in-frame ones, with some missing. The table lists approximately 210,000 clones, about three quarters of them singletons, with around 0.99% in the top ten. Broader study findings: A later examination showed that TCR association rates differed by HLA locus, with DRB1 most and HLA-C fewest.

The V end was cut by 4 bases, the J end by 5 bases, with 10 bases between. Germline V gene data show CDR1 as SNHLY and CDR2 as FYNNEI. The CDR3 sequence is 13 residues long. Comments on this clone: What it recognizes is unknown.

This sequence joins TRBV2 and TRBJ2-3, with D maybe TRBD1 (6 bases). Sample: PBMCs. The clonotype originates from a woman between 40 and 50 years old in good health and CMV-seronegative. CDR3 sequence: CASSGRGGDTQYF. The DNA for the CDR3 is TGTGCCAGCAGTGGCAGGGGTGGAGATACGCAGTATTTT.